What follows are 17 T cell receptor beta chains derived from one specimen sequenced in a study of blood T cells in healthy people across ages. PCR was performed a second time for 7 to 11 cycles using a sample-barcoded 5' primer and a J-beta primer mix. TCRdb re-called the 5' RACE reads with MiXCR, one entry per CDR3 protein. The table records hundreds of thousands of distinct CDR3 sequences, 22% of them present only once. The sample taken for sequencing was blood. These receptors originate from a man in his 70s in good health.

V is TRBV10-3 and J is TRBJ2-5; 7 bases align to TRBD1. Looked up from germline, CDR1 is ENHRY and CDR2 is SYGVKD. The CDR3 loop spans 15 amino acids. V lost 0 bases, J lost 1 base, and 2 bases stayed unmatched. The CDR3 region is CAISESGQRQETQYF. The CDR3 nucleotides are TGTGCCATCAGTGAGTCGGGACAGCGCCAAGAGACCCAGTACTTC.

The chain has TRBV7-2 and TRBJ1-6; 8 bases align to TRBD1. The germline V gene encodes CDR1 SGHTA and CDR2 FQGNSA. V gave up 4 bases and J gave up 10 bases; unmatched junction bases: 6. This CDR3 has 14 amino acids. Written as DNA, the CDR3 is TGTGCCAGCAGCTCCACAGGGGGAGAATCACCCCTCCACTTT. This gives the protein CASSSTGGESPLHF.

This clonotype was seen more than once but under ten times. The junction does not match germline at one end; this may be a read error. The V gene is TRBV5-1, the J gene TRBJ2-4; D possibly corresponds to TRBD2 (5 bases). The germline gives CDR1 SGHRS, CDR2 YFSETQ. This CDR3 region has 14 residues. CDR3 amino acids: CASSELGEWVPLNF. DNA of the CDR3: TGCGCCAGCAGCGAACTGGGAGAGTGGGTCCCACTTAACTTC.

The genes are TRBV7-9 and TRBJ1-3; tentative D call: TRBD1 (5 bases). The CDR3 consists of 13 residues. Trimming pared 10 bases from V and 4 bases from J, leaving 14 bases between. Germline V lookup: CDR1 SEHNR, CDR2 FQNEAQ (reference sequence). The DNA of the CDR3 is TGTGCCACCTCTAGGGGTACGGGAAACACCATATATTTT. Translated: CATSRGTGNTIYF.

This clonotype has only a few counts. An end of the junction does not agree with germline; a read error may underlie this. This sequence joins TRBV5-6 and TRBJ2-5; TRBD2 aligns across 9 bases. The CDR3 is made up of 16 amino acids. Germline V gives CDR1 SGHDT, CDR2 YYEEEE. The CDR3, as DNA: TGTGCCAGCAGCTTGGCGAGACTAGCGGATCAAGAGACGCAGTACTTC. It yields the protein CASSLARLADQETQYF.

CDR3 amino acids: CASSKTGTGANVLTF. The CDR3 region has the DNA TGTGCCAGCAGCAAAACAGGGACTGGGGCCAACGTCCTGACTTTC. The chain combines TRBV7-9 with TRBJ2-6; D is possibly TRBD1 (6 bases). The germline gives CDR1 SEHNR, CDR2 FQNEAQ (reference sequence). V lost 5 bases and J lost 2, with 10 bases in between. This CDR3 has 15 residues. The full variable domain, rest sourced from reference TRBV7-9 and TRBJ2-6, is DTGVSQNPRHKITKRGQNVTFRCDPISEHNRLYWYRQTLGQGPEFLTYFQNEAQLEKSRLLSDRFSAERPKGSFSTLEIQRTEQGDSAMYLCASSKTGTGANVLTFGAGSRLTVL.

This chain uses TRBV4-3 with TRBJ2-2; 11 nucleotides match TRBD2. The CDR3 sequence is 16 residues long. The germline V gene has CDR1 LGHNA and CDR2 YSLEER. V trimming: 1 base; J trimming: 8 bases; junction bases outside the gene matches: 6. Here the CDR3 DNA reads TGCGCCAGCAGCCAAGTAGGCACTAGCGGGAGAGGGGAGCTGTTTTTT. This sequence encodes CASSQVGTSGRGELFF.

This clonotype has at least ten counts. The V call is TRBV3-1, the J call TRBJ2-4, with 8 bases matching TRBD2. CDR1 LGHDT and CDR2 YNNKEL come from the germline V gene (reference sequence). Losses at the gene ends were 1 base for V and 0 bases for J; bases not matched to a gene: 2. The CDR3 spans 16 residues. This CDR3 reads CASSQGLAIAKNIQYF. CDR3 sequence (DNA): TGTGCCAGCAGCCAAGGACTAGCGATAGCCAAAAACATTCAGTACTTC.

The rearrangement uses TRBV13 and TRBJ2-7; D might be TRBD2 (6 bases). This CDR3 has 14 residues. Germline V gene data show CDR1 as PRHDT and CDR2 as FYEKMQ (reference sequence). V was shortened by 0 bases and J by 5 bases, with 11 bases between the two germline ends. CDR3 coding DNA: TGTGCCAGCAGCTTAGGACTAGCTCCCCACGAGCAGTACTTC. Translating it yields CASSLGLAPHEQYF.

The rearrangement joins TRBV25-1 to TRBJ1-3; D is ambiguous. V was cut by 6 bases and J by 5 bases, with 11 bases left in between. The CDR3 is 13 residues long. Germline-derived CDR1 and CDR2 are MGHDK and SYGVNS. The CDR3 protein is CASSPAGRNTIYF. The CDR3 nucleotides read TGTGCCAGCAGCCCCGCGGGGAGAAACACCATATATTTT.

This clonotype has just a few counts. The chain joins TRBV4-1 to TRBJ2-3, with TRBD1 matching over 12 bases. V lost 3 bases and J lost 5; bases outside the gene matches: 6. The length of the CDR3 is 16 residues. Germline CDR1 reads MGHRA; CDR2 reads YSYEKL. The CDR3 loop reads CASSQEGQGAGDTQYF. The CDR3 DNA sequence: TGCGCCAGCAGCCAGGAGGGACAGGGGGCTGGAGATACGCAGTATTTT.

This sequence joins TRBV18 and TRBJ2-4; possible D gene TRBD2, 5 bases. CDR3 length: 15 residues. V lost 6 bases and J lost 7, with 19 bases in between. Germline V gene data show CDR1 as KGHSH and CDR2 as LQKENI. The CDR3 spells CASSRVDSGGNIQYF. In DNA, the CDR3 is TGTGCCAGCTCGCGGGTTGACTCAGGAGGCAACATTCAGTACTTC.

The chain carries TRBV6-1 and TRBJ2-1; 11 nucleotides line up with TRBD2. The DNA end favors TRBJ2-7, so the J call may be wrong. Germline lookup yields CDR1 MNHNS and CDR2 SASEGT. The CDR3 has 15 amino acids. DNA for the CDR3: TGTGCCAGCAGTCCCCCGGGACTAGCGGCCTACGAGCAGTACTTC. It codes for CASSPPGLAAYEQYF.

The sample holds a few counts of this clonotype. The V and J genes are TRBV5-1 and TRBJ2-3, with D possibly TRBD2 on 5 matching bases. Germline lookup yields CDR1 SGHRS and CDR2 YFSETQ. Trimming pared 4 bases from V and 2 bases from J, leaving 11 bases between. The CDR3 sequence is 14 residues long. This CDR3 reads CASSAGLYTDTQYF. CDR3 sequence (DNA): TGCGCCAGCAGCGCGGGCCTGTACACAGATACGCAGTATTTT.

This clonotype has a count of ten or more. At one end the junction does not follow the germline gene, possibly because of a read error. The chain joins TRBV27 to TRBJ2-5, with D unresolved. The CDR3 has 13 amino acids. In germline, CDR1 is MNHEY, CDR2 SMNVEV (reference sequence). The CDR3 nucleotides read TGTGCCAGCCGTTTAGACACCCAAGAGACCCAGTACTTC. Translating it yields CASRLDTQETQYF.

A single count supports this clonotype. The CDR3 spells CASSLAGGTGNEQFF. In DNA form, the CDR3 reads TGTGCCAGCAGCCTAGCGGGAGGAACGGGGAATGAGCAGTTCTTC. The chain recombines TRBV11-3 with TRBJ2-1; 11 nucleotides line up with TRBD2. The trim removed 5 bases at V and 7 bases at J, leaving 7 bases unmatched. There are 15 residues in the CDR3. The germline CDR1 and CDR2 sequences are SGHNT and YENEEA.

This clonotype came up once. The chain uses TRBV3-1 and TRBJ1-6; no clear D. The CDR3 spans 13 residues. CDR1 is LGHDT, CDR2 YNNKEL, per germline (reference sequence). Trimming removed 3 bases at V and 7 bases at J, with 7 bases between. As DNA, the CDR3 is TGTGCCAGCAGCCAGGAACTGAATTCACCCCTCCACTTT. It specifies CASSQELNSPLHF.